The present entry profiles one T cell receptor (beta chain) with its context. Its specificity is not known. Primers for the PCR totalled 60 Vbeta and 13 Jbeta. Data came from immunoSEQ multiplex PCR; TCRdb stores just in-frame clones and leaves some out. The sample yields around 180,000 clones, about 80% seen once. As for the donors, each was a healthy bone marrow donor. These data come from a study of cytomegalovirus exposure and HLA in healthy donors. Findings and caveats of the study: Overall, roughly 170 TCR beta chains were annotated as cytomegalovirus-associated. Productive rates of about 90% or about 30% were seen for most TCR beta V segments in an earlier analysis.

CDR1 is LGHNA, CDR2 YNFKEQ, per germline. V was shortened by 1 base and J by 0 bases, with 15 bases between the two germline ends. The CDR3 has 17 residues. The TCR originated in a woman aged 18 to 35 in good health and CMV-seropositive. The chain joins TRBV4-2 to TRBJ1-1; D is possibly TRBD1 (6 bases). Sequencing input: PBMCs. CDR3 loop: CASSQGALTGVNTEAFF. In nucleotides, the CDR3 is TGTGCCAGCAGCCAAGGAGCGTTGACAGGAGTGAACACTGAAGCTTTCTTT.